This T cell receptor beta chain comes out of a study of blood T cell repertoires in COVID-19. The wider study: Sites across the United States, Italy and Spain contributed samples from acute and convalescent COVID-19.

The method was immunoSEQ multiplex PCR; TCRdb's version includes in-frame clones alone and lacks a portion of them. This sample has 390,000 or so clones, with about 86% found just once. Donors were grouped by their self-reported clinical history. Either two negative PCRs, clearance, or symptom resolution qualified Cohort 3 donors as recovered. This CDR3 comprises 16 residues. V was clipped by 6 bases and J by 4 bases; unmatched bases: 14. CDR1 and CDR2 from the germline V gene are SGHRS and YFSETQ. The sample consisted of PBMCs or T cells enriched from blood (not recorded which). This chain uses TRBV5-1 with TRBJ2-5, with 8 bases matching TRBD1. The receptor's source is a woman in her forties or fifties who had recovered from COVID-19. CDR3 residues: CASTLTGANSGETQYF. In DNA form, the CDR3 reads TGCGCCAGCACATTGACAGGGGCAAATTCGGGAGAGACCCAGTACTTC.